The clone carrying this T cell receptor beta chain turned up a few times. The antigen remains unidentified. TCR cDNA molecules each had a unique molecular identifier. TCRdb passed the 5' RACE reads through MiXCR, listing each CDR3 protein once. The table lists roughly 46,000 distinct CDR3 sequences, about an eighth of them singletons. The data were taken from a study of spatial heterogeneity in lung cancer. Findings of the study overall: Ubiquitous expanded tumor TCRs were seen in blood more at resection than at follow-up.

Time point: sample taken at primary tumor resection. The sequenced material consisted of unsorted whole RNA from tumor, nontumor lung or frozen PBMC. The CDR3 consists of 15 residues. The V end was cut by 4 bases, the J end by 0 bases, with 12 bases between. Germline V gene lookup returns CDR1 SGHDT and CDR2 YYEEEE. The TCR comes from a female donor with early-stage non-small cell lung cancer. The sequencing used PBMCs, collected at surgery. This chain connects TRBV5-6 to TRBJ2-3; the D gene is possibly TRBD2 (5 bases). The CDR3 loop is CASSHSSESTDTQYF. The CDR3 DNA reads TGTGCCAGCAGCCATAGTAGCGAAAGCACAGATACGCAGTATTTT.